Sequencing of this TCR beta chain was carried out in a study of blood T cell repertoires in COVID-19. Study-level background: The United States, Italy and Spain were the sources of the acute and convalescent COVID-19 samples. The analysed material was cDNA or gDNA that came from T cells, B-cell-depleted T cells, or PBMCs.

Authors' methods: Estimation of nucleated cell counts was performed using reference gene primer amplification. Generated by immunoSEQ multiplex PCR, the TCRdb table keeps only in-frame clones and is missing some. V, J and clone size derive from that table, while D and trimming were established from the DNA sequence. The sample carries 250,000 to 400,000 clones, about nine tenths recorded once. The sample was PBMCs or T cells enriched from blood (not recorded which). This TCR was sampled from a man aged 55 to 70 who had recovered from COVID-19.

CDR3: CASTPGGGGGEQFF. The CDR3 nucleotides are TGTGCCAGCACCCCCGGCGGGGGAGGGGGTGAGCAGTTCTTC. V usage is TRBV5-6 and J usage is TRBJ2-1, with a possible D match to TRBD2 (7 bases). The V gene lost 6 bases and the J gene lost 9 bases, with 19 bases spanning the gap. The CDR3 consists of 14 residues. Germline V gene lookup returns CDR1 SGHDT and CDR2 YYEEEE. The variable domain in full, completed from reference TRBV5-6 and TRBJ2-1, reads DAGVTQSPTHLIKTRGQQVTLRCSPKSGHDTVSWYQQALGQGPQFIFQYYEEEERQRGNFPDRFSGHQFPNYSSELNVNALLLGDSALYLCASTPGGGGGEQFFGPGTRLTVL.